This is a list of T cell receptor beta chains from one sample in a study of shared clonotypes between healthy human individuals. The repertoire was sequenced with immunoSEQ multiplex PCR; TCRdb's copy has only in-frame clones and lacks some. The table shows 600,000 to 700,000 clones, with around 78% occurring only once. The sample was memory CD4+ T cells sorted from blood. Receptors were obtained from a woman between 25 and 40 years old in good health. The CDR3 runs from the conserved cysteine through the conserved F or W. A D gene is named only where the DNA matches it firmly. Clone size, where shown, is once, few, many, or a class for clones that have expanded.

>13|NA|TRBJ2-5|TRBV4-1|NA
CASSQGGFETQYF
TGCGCCAGCAGCCAAGGGGGATTTGAGACCCAGTACTTC
>16|many|TRBJ1-4|TRBV21-1|NA
CASSKEVDSPNEKLFF
TGTGCCAGCAGCAAAGAGGTCGACAGCCCTAATGAAAAACTGTTTTTT
>14|NA|TRBJ1-5|TRBV7-2|NA
CASSLYGSNQPQHF
TGTGCCAGCAGCTTATACGGAAGCAATCAGCCCCAGCATTTT
>16|NA|TRBJ1-1|TRBV2|NA
CASRDRGRTMNTEAFF
TGTGCCAGCAGGGACCGTGGACGGACCATGAACACTGAAGCTTTCTTT
>18|NA|TRBJ2-6|TRBV2|NA
CASSEIPGDFSGANVLTF
TGTGCCAGCAGTGAAATTCCAGGGGACTTTTCTGGGGCCAACGTCCTGACTTTC
>15|NA|TRBJ1-1|TRBV30|TRBD1
CAWSRTGTGNTEAFF
TGTGCCTGGAGTCGGACCGGGACAGGGAACACTGAAGCTTTCTTT
>13|NA|TRBJ2-1|TRBV7-3|NA
CASSPNPHNEQFF
TGTGCCAGCAGCCCCAACCCTCATAATGAGCAGTTCTTC
>15|NA|TRBJ1-1|TRBV6-1|TRBD1
CASSEAWTGQSEAFF
TGTGCCAGCAGTGAAGCTTGGACAGGGCAAAGTGAAGCTTTCTTT
>12|NA|TRBJ2-1|TRBV6-1|NA
CASSELRNEQFF
TGTGCCAGCAGTGAATTACGGAATGAGCAGTTCTTC
>13|NA|TRBJ1-1|TRBV29-1|NA
CSVSVTGNTEAFF
TGCAGCGTATCGGTCACAGGGAATACTGAAGCTTTCTTT
>18|NA|TRBJ2-6|TRBV11-1|TRBD2
CASSLRYAGGTGANVLTF
TGTGCCAGCAGCTTACGGTATGCGGGAGGTACTGGGGCCAACGTCCTGACTTTC
>16|many|TRBJ2-1|TRBV4-1|NA
CASSQVDLLTYNEQFF
TGCGCCAGCAGCCAAGTGGACCTTCTTACCTACAATGAGCAGTTCTTC
>15|NA|TRBJ2-6|TRBV27|NA
CASSFWGPGANVLTF
TGTGCCAGCAGTTTCTGGGGCCCTGGGGCCAACGTCCTGACTTTC
>17|NA|TRBJ2-7|TRBV28|TRBD2
CASSLWLAGALSYEQYF
TGTGCCAGCAGTTTATGGCTAGCGGGAGCCTTATCCTACGAGCAGTACTTC
>15|NA|TRBJ2-7|TRBV6-1|NA
CASSESTGPLGEQYF
TGTGCCAGCAGTGAATCCACGGGGCCCCTCGGCGAGCAGTACTTC
>15|few|TRBJ2-4|TRBV27|NA
CASSLGGLAKNIQYF
TGTGCCAGCAGTTTAGGGGGATTGGCCAAAAACATTCAGTACTTC
>11|NA|TRBJ1-1|TRBV20-1|NA
CSARGGWKAFF
TGCAGTGCTAGAGGGGGGTGGAAAGCTTTCTTT
>17|NA|TRBJ2-1|TRBV27|TRBD2
CASSLAGEGWADNEQFF
TGTGCCAGCAGTTTAGCGGGAGAGGGGTGGGCGGACAATGAGCAGTTCTTC
>16|few|TRBJ2-5|TRBV11-2|NA
CASSLGGDSRSQTQYF
TGTGCCAGCAGCTTAGGGGGGGACAGCAGATCCCAGACCCAGTACTTC
>15|NA|TRBJ2-7|TRBV28|TRBD1
CASSPPRQGSGEQYF
TGTGCCAGCAGTCCACCTCGACAGGGGAGCGGCGAGCAGTACTTC
>18|NA|TRBJ2-6|TRBV18|NA
CASSPKVLFGSGANVLTF
TGTGCCAGCTCACCCAAGGTCTTGTTTGGCTCTGGGGCCAACGTCCTGACTTTC
>15|once|TRBJ1-2|TRBV7-9|NA
CASSIGMLAYYGYTF
TGTGCCAGCAGCATAGGTATGCTGGCGTATTATGGCTACACCTTC
>17|NA|TRBJ2-7|TRBV15|NA
CATSRAPIPGPRDMQYF
TGTGCCACCAGCAGAGCGCCAATTCCGGGACCTCGAGATATGCAGTACTTC
>15|NA|TRBJ2-2|TRBV4-1|TRBD1
CASSQPGQGSGELFF
TGCGCCAGCAGCCAACCGGGACAGGGGTCCGGGGAGCTGTTTTTT
>15|once|TRBJ2-7|TRBV6-4|TRBD2
CASRGGKRGTYEQYF
TGTGCCAGCAGGGGAGGCAAGCGGGGGACCTACGAGCAGTACTTC
>15|NA|TRBJ1-3|TRBV4-1|NA
CASSQERGWENTIYF
TGCGCCAGCAGCCAAGAGAGGGGGTGGGAAAACACCATATATTTT
>16|few|TRBJ2-5|TRBV5-1|NA
CASSFSDYRGRETQYF
TGCGCCAGCAGCTTTTCGGACTACAGGGGTCGCGAGACCCAGTACTTC
>12|few|TRBJ1-2|TRBV28|NA
CASSLGPGGYTF
TGTGCCAGCAGCCTTGGGCCTGGAGGCTACACCTTC
>14|NA|TRBJ2-7|TRBV7-2|NA
CASTIDTVVYEQYF
TGTGCCAGCACCATCGACACTGTGGTCTACGAGCAGTACTTC
>15|NA|TRBJ1-3|TRBV7-9|NA
CASSKRTMPGNTIYF
TGTGCCAGCAGTAAGAGGACAATGCCTGGAAACACCATATATTTT
>16|NA|TRBJ2-3|TRBV7-9|TRBD2
CASSLTSGRATDTQYF
TGTGCCAGCAGCCTGACTAGCGGGAGGGCAACAGATACGCAGTATTTT
>13|NA|TRBJ1-1|TRBV4-1|NA
CASSQEVGTRAFF
TGCGCCAGCAGCCAAGAAGTAGGGACAAGAGCTTTCTTT
>16|NA|TRBJ2-3|TRBV7-3|TRBD1
CASSLGFADRSDTQYF
TGTGCCAGCAGCTTAGGGTTTGCGGACAGGTCAGATACGCAGTATTTT
>12|NA|TRBJ2-7|TRBV5-1|NA
CASRDFSYEQYF
TGCGCCAGCCGGGACTTCTCCTACGAGCAGTACTTC
>13|NA|TRBJ2-1|TRBV28|NA
CASSLTVRNEQFF
TGTGCCAGCAGTTTGACGGTGAGGAATGAGCAGTTCTTC
>15|NA|TRBJ2-7|TRBV6-5|TRBD2
CASSSPFSGSGEQYF
TGTGCCAGCAGTTCACCTTTTAGCGGGAGCGGTGAGCAGTACTTC
>14|NA|TRBJ2-7|TRBV6-5|TRBD2
CASSFLAGFYEQYF
TGTGCCAGCAGCTTCTTAGCGGGGTTCTACGAGCAGTACTTC
>15|NA|TRBJ2-7|TRBV11-2|TRBD2
CASSLTSGRAIEQYF
TGTGCCAGCAGCTTAACTAGCGGGAGGGCCATCGAGCAGTACTTC
>11|NA|TRBJ2-7|TRBV29-1|TRBD2
CSGGTTGGQYF
TGCAGCGGTGGGACTACTGGGGGGCAGTACTTC
>15|NA|TRBJ1-5|TRBV28|TRBD1
CASRLDRGGNQPQHF
TGTGCCAGCAGACTGGACAGGGGGGGCAATCAGCCCCAGCATTTT
>15|NA|TRBJ1-5|TRBV16|NA
CASSQIQGSNQPQHF
TGTGCCAGCAGCCAAATACAGGGTAGCAATCAGCCCCAGCATTTT
>16|NA|TRBJ1-5|TRBV4-2|TRBD1
CASSLKPDRGNQPQHF
TGTGCCAGCAGCCTAAAGCCAGACAGGGGCAATCAGCCCCAGCATTTT
>16|NA|TRBJ1-2|TRBV7-2|NA
CASSHYVRRTNYGYTF
TGTGCCAGCAGCCATTACGTCCGCAGAACTAACTATGGCTACACCTTC
>13|once|TRBJ1-2|TRBV6-5|TRBD1
CASSSQGALGYTF
TGTGCCAGCAGTTCTCAGGGGGCGCTTGGCTACACCTTC
>11|once|TRBJ1-1|TRBV19|NA
CASTLNTEAFF
TGTGCCAGTACATTGAACACTGAAGCTTTCTTT